The T cell receptor (beta chain) under discussion was sequenced for a study of cytomegalovirus exposure and HLA in healthy donors (dated by TCRdb to the late 2010s). Background on the whole study: An earlier analysis of some 600 of the donors reported roughly 300 Gb of sequence data and 100 million to 120 million unique TCR beta sequences obtained from some 200 million T cells. Donor age, sex, ethnicity and CMV serostatus were compiled alongside the repertoire data. In a later analysis, previously published TCR beta repertoires from 550 to 750 donors were re-analyzed and high-resolution HLA genotyping was added so that TCR occurrence patterns could be studied. To predict cytomegalovirus infection status, the study brought together high-throughput TCR immunosequencing, statistical association of individual TCRs with disease status, and machine learning. In addition to the first cohort of 650 to 800 subjects, a separate validation cohort of approximately 120 different subjects was used. Rather than using new phenotypic data, the later analysis identified candidate immune exposures from TCR beta sequences and from how often those sequences occurred across donors. Across approximately 400 genotyped donors of the cohort, an average of about 240,000 unique TCR beta nucleotide sequences per donor were sequenced, and roughly 20% of those sequences were non-productive. Using immunosequencing, the study profiled T cell repertoires from roughly 650 subjects and related those repertoires to cytomegalovirus serostatus. Both class I and class II loci were covered by HLA typing, at four-digit resolution. Four to six DR-DQ haplotypes were handled as single units for association and clustering, since linkage in the cohort was strong. Of the roughly 400 genotyped donors, 75% to 85% were placed in the genetic ancestry cluster associated with self-reported Caucasian donors. Every repertoire in the discovery cohort had been generated on one and the same sequencing platform. In an earlier analysis of over 550 of the donors, high-throughput TCR beta sequencing was used to judge whether each TCR beta V gene segment behaved as functional or pseudogenic. The study aimed to test whether cataloging public T cell receptors could reveal signatures of past pathogen exposure. About 280 gigabases of sequencing data and approximately 85 million unique TCR sequences were included in an early release covering about 600 HLA-typed donors. Typing coverage differed by locus: A, B, C, DRB1 and DQB1 were typed in roughly 629-630 donors, DQA1 in 500 to 550, DPA1 in nearly 610, and DPB1 in 400 to 490. A later genetic analysis used genome-wide SNP genotypes for about three fifths of the roughly 700 donors, treating that subset as a discovery cohort.

In total, approximately 700 healthy bone marrow donors made up the cohort. At the time of sampling, all cohort members were nominally healthy, though unrecorded immune exposures were likely present. The donor tested CMV seronegative and was one of the 352 seronegative cohort members. Every donor gave a peripheral blood sample, and the peripheral blood mononuclear cells from that sample were used for TCR beta sequencing. Genomic DNA extraction from the blood cell samples was performed with the Qiagen DNeasy Blood Extraction Kit. CDR1 and CDR2, per the germline V gene (reference sequence), are LNHDA and SQIVND. At the junction V is shortened by 5 bases and J by 9 bases, with 19 bases in between. The CDR3 covers 14 residues, taking in both the cysteine and the phenylalanine. Solely the CDR3 DNA is kept, with 42 bases framed from the first base. The library was prepared using the immunoSEQ multiplex PCR assay. A mixture of 60 forward primers for TCR Vbeta segments and 13 reverse primers for TCR Jbeta segments was used in the multiplex PCR. Amplification of the CDR3 region of rearranged TCR beta genes was performed with a multiplex PCR assay on genomic DNA. The amplified TCR beta libraries were sequenced on the Illumina HiSeq System as 87-base-pair reads. Under the source paper's analysis protocol: In a later analysis, tens of millions of unique TCR beta chains were counted across the roughly 610 repertoires, and around 10 million of these chains were shared by at least two donors. Raw reads were error-corrected and collapsed into unique sequences with a nearest-neighbor algorithm that merged closely related sequences to remove PCR and sequencing errors. Alignment of CDR3 sequences to IMGT reference sequences was used to assign V, D and J gene segments. Each retained sequence needed at least a six-nucleotide match to both a V gene segment and a J gene segment. A rearrangement was called productive if the CDR3 had no stop codons and remained in frame with V and J, and every other rearrangement was called non-productive. CDR3 was defined by IMGT convention, running from the second conserved V-encoded cysteine to the conserved J-encoded phenylalanine. The earlier analysis of roughly 590 of the donors excluded any sequence lacking an unambiguous match to a single V gene segment. In an earlier analysis of 587 of the donors, V segments were called functional above 56.7% productive rearrangements and were called segregating when the between-donor standard deviation exceeded 5%. A statistical classification framework was built to diagnose cytomegalovirus status from the catalog of TCR beta chain sequences. In a later analysis, V and J genes were assigned by comparing TCR nucleotide sequences against IMGT/GENE-DB human TR gene sequences. A later analysis assigned CDR3 sequences and most-parsimonious VDJ recombination scenarios with the TCRdist pipeline. In a later analysis, each TCR beta chain was defined by its CDR3 amino acid sequence together with its V-gene family, and reads lacking a unique V-gene family were excluded. In a later analysis, fewer than 600 highly shared, low-generation-probability nucleotide sequences were removed to address suspected cross-contamination and a sequencing artifact. A later analysis calculated a clonal expansion index for each public chain from normalized within-repertoire ranks of inferred template counts. Generation probabilities in a later analysis came from a VDJ recombination model fitted to out-of-frame rearrangements, and those results were checked against IGoR. In a later analysis, TCR-TCR, TCR-HLA and TCR-CMV co-occurrence was scored with hypergeometric tests, and a repertoire-size bias correction was applied to TCR pairs. A later analysis estimated false discovery rates by permuting HLA or CMV assignments 20 times. A later analysis grouped co-occurring TCRs with DBSCAN, adding TCRdist sequence similarity when clustering within HLA-allele-positive subsets. Co-occurrence clustering excluded repertoires with fewer than 30,000 or more than 120,000 public chains, plus five with anomalous nucleotide sharing. As stored in TCRdb, this immuneACCESS dataset retains in-frame rearrangements with V and J assigned. A fraction of the clones does not appear; measured against another copy, unresolved V genes explain less than half of the discrepancy, and the remainder lacks a known reason. That table is the source of V, J and clone size, and D and trimming were worked out from the DNA. Present in this sample are 130,000 to 150,000 clones, 75% to 90% of which were seen just once. The ten top clones hold less than 3.5% of the sample.

Turning to this clone: It lacks a known antigen. No base quality information exists; no much larger clone differs at one position.

The investigation overall reported the following: In a later genetic analysis, a missense DCLRE1C variant was associated with V-gene and J-gene trimming of TCR beta chains, and the association was replicated in an independent cohort. A later analysis found that most CMV-associated TCR beta chains appeared HLA-restricted, with HLA associations seemingly driven largely by CMV exposure. In both the original and validation cohorts, the classifier was reported to diagnose cytomegalovirus status with high specificity and sensitivity. Three of the identified cytomegalovirus-associated TCR beta chains were confirmed in vitro to be specific for cytomegalovirus antigens. In a later genetic analysis, fewer N-insertions in productive TCRs were reported among donors in an Asian-associated ancestry cluster than the roughly 640-donor mean. Some IMGT-functional V segments, including TRBV6-2 and TRBV6-3, could not be told apart with the 87-base-pair reads, so those segments were excluded. Because HLA typing was unavailable for some donors at each locus, only the typed subset was used in association tests. An earlier analysis of approximately 530 of the donors showed that most TCR beta V segments appeared in productive rearrangements either about 87% or about 30% of the time, which broadly matched IMGT annotations. The only immune exposure information available for the cohort was CMV serostatus. The presence/absence analyses assumed that sequencing depth was roughly uniform across donors, and that assumption may not be true. A later analysis found that HLA-associated TCR beta chains were more clonally expanded and had lower generation probabilities than equally common non-associated chains. Most TCR sequences were seen in very few donors, while some public TCRs were found in many individuals. According to a later analysis, TCR association rates differed among HLA loci, with DRB1 alleles showing the most associated TCRs and HLA-C alleles showing the fewest. A group of highly shared sequence variants was considered likely to be a technical artifact of the sequencing pipeline. A further reported finding was that TCR beta sequences accurately predicted the HLA-A and HLA-B alleles for most subjects in the first cohort. This cohort had only TCR beta chains sequenced, and the lack of alpha or paired-chain data limited which features could be detected. At a false discovery rate of 0.05, a later analysis linked some 17,000 TCR beta sequences to specific HLA alleles. Over 15 rarely observed V segments, including chromosome 9 orphons, were excluded from the earlier analysis of just under 600 of the donors because counts were too low. In a later analysis, several top co-occurrence clusters were reported to appear linked to parvovirus B19, influenza, CMV and Epstein-Barr virus. Strong co-occurrence of HLA alleles, especially DR and DQ, made assigning TCR associations to individual alleles difficult. A total of fewer than 200 TCR beta chains were listed by the study as associated with cytomegalovirus. The authors suggested that the approach could potentially be extended to other disease states and immunological phenotypes. Correlated functional status among segregating V segments might be attributable to linkage disequilibrium, but an unknown experimental factor could not be ruled out.

Sequencing was carried out using PBMCs. The receptor was isolated from a woman aged 25 to 39 in good health and CMV-seronegative. The chain was built from TRBV19 and TRBJ2-5; TRBD2 is possibly the D segment (6 matching bases). This receptor carries the CDR3 CASSSGTDDVAQYF. The DNA sequence is as follows: TGTGCCAGTAGTTCAGGGACTGATGATGTGGCCCAGTACTTC.